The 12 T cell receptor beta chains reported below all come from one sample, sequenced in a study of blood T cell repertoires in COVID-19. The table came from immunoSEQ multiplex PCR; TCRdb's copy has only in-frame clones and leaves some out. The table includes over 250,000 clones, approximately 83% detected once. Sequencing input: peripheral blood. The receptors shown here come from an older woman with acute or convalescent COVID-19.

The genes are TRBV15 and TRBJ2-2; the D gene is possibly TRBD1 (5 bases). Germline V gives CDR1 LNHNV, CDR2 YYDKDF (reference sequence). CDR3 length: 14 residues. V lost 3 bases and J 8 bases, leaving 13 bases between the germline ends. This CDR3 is CATSSRQGSGELFF. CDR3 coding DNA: TGTGCCACCAGCAGCCGTCAGGGTTCGGGGGAGCTGTTTTTT.

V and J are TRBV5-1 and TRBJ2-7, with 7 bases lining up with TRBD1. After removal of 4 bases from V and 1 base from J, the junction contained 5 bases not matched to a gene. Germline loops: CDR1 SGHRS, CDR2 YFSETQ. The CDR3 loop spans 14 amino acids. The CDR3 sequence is CASSQDRRSYEQYF. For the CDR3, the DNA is TGCGCCAGCAGCCAGGACAGGAGGTCCTACGAGCAGTACTTC.

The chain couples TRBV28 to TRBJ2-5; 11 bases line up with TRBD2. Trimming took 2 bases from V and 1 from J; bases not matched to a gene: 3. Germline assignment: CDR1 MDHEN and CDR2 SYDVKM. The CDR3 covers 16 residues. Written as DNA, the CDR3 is TGTGCCAGCAGTTTAGGTCTAGCGGGGGGCCAAGAGACCCAGTACTTC. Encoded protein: CASSLGLAGGQETQYF.

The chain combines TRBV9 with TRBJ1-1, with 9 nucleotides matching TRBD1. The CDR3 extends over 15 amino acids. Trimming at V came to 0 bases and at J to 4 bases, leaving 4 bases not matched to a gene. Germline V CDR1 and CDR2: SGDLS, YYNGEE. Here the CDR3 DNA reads TGTGCCAGCAGCGTAGCACAGGGGGCGCCCACTGAAGCTTTCTTT. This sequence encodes CASSVAQGAPTEAFF.

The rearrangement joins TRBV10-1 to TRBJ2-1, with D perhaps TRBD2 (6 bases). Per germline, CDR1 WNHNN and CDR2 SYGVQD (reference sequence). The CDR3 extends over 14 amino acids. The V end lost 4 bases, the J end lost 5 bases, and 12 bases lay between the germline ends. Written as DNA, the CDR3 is TGCGCCAGCAGTGGGGCCGGGAGCAACAATGAGCAGTTCTTC. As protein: CASSGAGSNNEQFF.

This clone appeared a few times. The CDR3 is CASSFTGGSGNTIYF. In DNA, the CDR3 is TGCGCCAGCAGTTTCACAGGGGGCTCTGGAAACACCATATATTTT. This chain uses TRBV5-1 with TRBJ1-3, with TRBD1 matching 8 bases. The junction had 4 bases not matched to a gene; V was cut back by 5 bases and J by 0 bases. The CDR3 spans 15 residues. The V gene's germline CDR1 is SGHRS and CDR2 YFSETQ. Variable domain in full (rest from reference TRBV5-1 and TRBJ1-3): KAGVTQTPRYLIKTRGQQVTLSCSPISGHRSVSWYQQTPGQGLQFLFEYFSETQRNKGNFPGRFSGRQFSNSRSEMNVSTLELGDSALYLCASSFTGGSGNTIYFGEGSWLTVV.

The CDR3 here is CASSLMGANTEAFF. The DNA of the CDR3 is TGTGCCAGCAGCTTAATGGGGGCGAACACTGAAGCTTTCTTT. The rearrangement links TRBV7-3 to TRBJ1-1; maybe TRBD1 (6 bases). V was clipped by 1 base and J by 1 base, with 7 bases between them. CDR1 is SGHTA and CDR2 is FQGTGA in the germline V gene. The CDR3 covers 14 residues. The whole variable domain, filled in from reference TRBV7-3 and TRBJ1-1, reads GAGVSQTPSNKVTEKGKYVELRCDPISGHTALYWYRQSLGQGPEFLIYFQGTGAADDSGLPNDRFFAVRPEGSVSTLKIQRTERGDSAVYLCASSLMGANTEAFFGQGTRLTVV.

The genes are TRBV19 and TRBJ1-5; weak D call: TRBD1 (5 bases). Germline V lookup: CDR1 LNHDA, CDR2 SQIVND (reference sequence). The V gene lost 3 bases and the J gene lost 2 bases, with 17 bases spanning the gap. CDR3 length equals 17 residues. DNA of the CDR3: TGTGCCAGTAGTATTGAGGGGCGGGGAATCGGCAATCAGCCCCAGCATTTT. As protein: CASSIEGRGIGNQPQHF.

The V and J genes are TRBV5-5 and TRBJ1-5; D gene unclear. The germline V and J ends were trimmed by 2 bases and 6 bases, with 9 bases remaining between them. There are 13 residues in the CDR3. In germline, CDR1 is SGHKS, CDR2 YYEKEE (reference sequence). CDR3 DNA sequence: TGTGCCAGCAGCTTTGAGGGTCTTCAGCCCCAGCATTTT. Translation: CASSFEGLQPQHF.

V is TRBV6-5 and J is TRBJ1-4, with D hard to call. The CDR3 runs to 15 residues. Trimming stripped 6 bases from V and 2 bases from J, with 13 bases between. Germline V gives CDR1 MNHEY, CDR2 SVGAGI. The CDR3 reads CASSLTGNTNEKLFF. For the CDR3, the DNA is TGTGCCAGCAGCCTCACCGGGAACACTAATGAAAAACTGTTTTTT.

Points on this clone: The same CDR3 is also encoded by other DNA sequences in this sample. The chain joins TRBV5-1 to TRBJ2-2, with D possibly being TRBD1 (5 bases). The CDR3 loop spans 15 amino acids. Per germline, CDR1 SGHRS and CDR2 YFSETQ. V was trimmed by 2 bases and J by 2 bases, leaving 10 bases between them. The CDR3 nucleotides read TGCGCCAGCAGCTTAGACAGCTCTAACACCGGGGAGCTGTTTTTT. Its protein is CASSLDSSNTGELFF.

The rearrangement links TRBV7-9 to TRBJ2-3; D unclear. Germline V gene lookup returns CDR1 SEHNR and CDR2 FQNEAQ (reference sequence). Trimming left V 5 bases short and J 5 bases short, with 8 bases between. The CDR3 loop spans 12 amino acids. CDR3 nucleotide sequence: TGTGCCAGCAGCCGGAGAGTAGATACGCAGTATTTT. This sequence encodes CASSRRVDTQYF.